The 25 T cell receptor beta chains presented below share a single source sample, sequenced in a study of T cell responses to AZD1222 COVID-19 vaccine. TCRdb keeps only in-frame clones here, not all; method: immunoSEQ multiplex PCR. The sample lists more than 95,000 clones, around 89% occurring once. The material was peripheral blood, obtained on day 0 of AZD1222 vaccination. These receptors were collected from an adult in good health.

About this clone itself: The conserved phenylalanine or tryptophan is not found at the CDR3 terminus, so this likely reflects a read error. The J gene is TRBJ1-6, the V gene TRBV6-5; D is uncertain. V lost 3 bases, J lost 6 bases, and 0 bases lay in between. The CDR3 loop spans 11 amino acids. The V gene's germline CDR1 is MNHEY and CDR2 SVGAGI. CDR3 residues: CASSYNSPLHL. CDR3 DNA sequence: TGTGCCAGCAGTTATAATTCACCCCTCCACCTT.

This rearrangement joins TRBV25-1 to TRBJ2-7; the match to TRBD1 covers 7 bases. This CDR3 region has 14 residues. The germline V gene encodes CDR1 MGHDK and CDR2 SYGVNS. With 10 bases clipped from V and 4 bases from J, the junction kept 13 bases outside the gene matches. The DNA for the CDR3 is TGTGCCACCACGACAGGGATCGAGGGATACGAGCAGTACTTC. This codes for CATTTGIEGYEQYF.

The CDR3 DNA reads as TGTGCCAGCAGCCCCCGGGGGTATACAGGGGATGCTGAAGCTTTCTTT. Encoded protein: CASSPRGYTGDAEAFF. V and J are TRBV5-4 and TRBJ1-1; 7 positions agree with TRBD1. The V gene end was trimmed by 4 bases and the J gene end by 6 bases; junction bases not matched to a gene: 15. Per the germline V gene, CDR1 is SGHNT and CDR2 is YYREEE (reference sequence). This CDR3 is 16 amino acids long.

The chain employs TRBV7-9 and TRBJ1-2; TRBD1 is a possible D gene (6 bases). V was pared by 1 base and J by 7 bases, with 13 bases between. Per germline, CDR1 SEHNR and CDR2 FQNEAQ (reference sequence). The CDR3 totals 14 residues. The CDR3 nucleotides are TGTGCCAGCAGCTTAGAGTCAGGGGTCGGTGGCTACACCTTC. Encoded protein: CASSLESGVGGYTF.

The rearrangement uses TRBV13 and TRBJ2-7; D is perhaps TRBD1 (5 bases). The CDR3 has 15 residues. The V gene's germline CDR1 is PRHDT and CDR2 FYEKMQ (reference sequence). The V end lost 0 bases, the J end lost 1 base, and 10 bases lay between the germline ends. CDR3 residues: CASSLGQGRSYEQYF. CDR3 bases: TGTGCCAGCAGCTTAGGGCAGGGAAGATCCTACGAGCAGTACTTC.

This clone was seen just once. The chain has TRBV19 and TRBJ1-1, with D hard to call. V lost 4 bases and J lost 0, with 9 bases in between. Looked up from germline, CDR1 is LNHDA and CDR2 is SQIVND (reference sequence). CDR3 size: 14 residues. This chain's CDR3 is CASSKQRMNTEAFF. The CDR3 nucleotides read TGTGCCAGTAGTAAGCAGAGGATGAACACTGAAGCTTTCTTT.

The chain links TRBV6-6 to TRBJ1-1; weak D call: TRBD1 (6 bases). The CDR3 sequence is 13 residues long. V was clipped by 8 bases and J by 1 base, with 11 bases between them. The germline V gene has CDR1 MNHNY and CDR2 SVGAGI (reference sequence). This CDR3 reads CASGYRANTEAFF. The CDR3 DNA is TGTGCCAGCGGGTACAGGGCGAACACTGAAGCTTTCTTT.

The chain recombines TRBV18 with TRBJ1-4; TRBD1 matches at 8 bases. Per the germline V gene, CDR1 is KGHSH and CDR2 is LQKENI. This CDR3 is 17 amino acids long. Trimming took 2 bases from V and 7 from J; bases not matched to a gene: 12. The CDR3 DNA reads TGTGCCAGCTCACCAAAAACCAGGGGGCAAACGGGTGAAAAACTGTTTTTT. It codes for CASSPKTRGQTGEKLFF.

This chain connects TRBV6-5 to TRBJ1-2; 7 bases match TRBD1. The length of the CDR3 is 14 residues. Germline-derived CDR1 and CDR2 are MNHEY and SVGAGI. The trim removed 6 bases at V and 8 bases at J, leaving 12 bases unmatched. The CDR3 reads CASRATGREGGYTF. CDR3 sequence (DNA): TGTGCCAGCAGAGCGACAGGGAGGGAGGGAGGCTACACCTTC.

CDR3 sequence (DNA): TGTGCCAGCAGTTCCTTTCGGGGACAGGATTTGTCGCAGTATTTT. Its protein product is CASSSFRGQDLSQYF. V gene TRBV11-2 combines with J gene TRBJ2-3; 8 bases line up with TRBD1. Germline assignment: CDR1 SGHAT and CDR2 FQNNGV. The CDR3 has 15 amino acids. V dropped 6 bases and J dropped 10; count of bases not matched to a gene: 15.

This clone was seen a few times. The rearrangement joins TRBV25-1 to TRBJ1-1, with D perhaps TRBD1 (5 bases). This CDR3 contains 13 residues. Germline V CDR1 and CDR2: MGHDK, SYGVNS. Trimming took off 8 bases at V and 3 bases at J, with 13 bases between the two ends. Here the CDR3 DNA reads TGTGCCAGCCGGGGACTAAGGGACACTGAAGCTTTCTTT. It specifies CASRGLRDTEAFF.

The chain joins TRBV3-1 (or the pseudogene TRBV3-2) to TRBJ2-3, with D unresolved. The CDR3 runs 13 residues. The ends were cut back, 1 base at V and 3 bases at J, with 5 bases in the middle. Germline V gene lookup returns CDR1 LGHDT and CDR2 YNNKEL (reference sequence). The chain's CDR3 is CASSQGGTDTQYF. In DNA, the CDR3 is TGTGCCAGCAGCCAAGGTGGGACAGATACGCAGTATTTT.

This chain links TRBV9 with TRBJ1-5; no clear D gene. The V gene's germline CDR1 is SGDLS and CDR2 YYNGEE. The V and J ends lost 0 bases and 1 base respectively, with 8 bases between them. This CDR3 is 15 amino acids long. DNA of the CDR3: TGTGCCAGCAGCGTAGGGGTTGGGAGCAATCAGCCCCAGCATTTT. Its translation is CASSVGVGSNQPQHF.

The sample holds one count of this clone. This chain connects TRBV11-2 to TRBJ2-7; perhaps TRBD1 as D (6 bases). V was pared by 7 bases and J by 5 bases, with 15 bases between. The CDR3 is 13 amino acids. The germline CDR1 and CDR2 sequences are SGHAT and FQNNGV. CDR3 DNA: TGTGCCAGCAAGACAAACAGGGACCACGAGCAGTACTTC. Translating it yields CASKTNRDHEQYF.

The rearrangement uses TRBV29-1 and TRBJ1-5; 12 nucleotides match TRBD1. The trim removed 4 bases at V and 3 bases at J, leaving 4 bases unmatched. Germline CDR1 is SQVTM and CDR2 is ANQGSEA. This CDR3 region has 15 residues. The CDR3 sequence is CSVAGTGGFNQPQHF. The CDR3 region has the DNA TGCAGCGTTGCTGGGACAGGGGGCTTCAATCAGCCCCAGCATTTT.

The rearrangement joins TRBV20-1 to TRBJ2-5; D might be TRBD1 or TRBD2, each matching 5 bases. CDR1 and CDR2 (germline): DFQATT, SNEGSKA (reference sequence). This CDR3 has 14 residues. V lost 3 bases and J lost 2, with 13 bases in between. In nucleotides, the CDR3 is TGCAGTGCTAGTATACCGGGACGTCAAGAGACCCAGTACTTC. Its protein product is CSASIPGRQETQYF.

The CDR3 DNA follows: TGCGCCAGCAGCCAATTGCCACAGGGATTTGGCAATCAGCCCCAGCATTTT. Residues: CASSQLPQGFGNQPQHF. The chain links TRBV4-1 to TRBJ1-5; possible D gene TRBD1, 6 bases. Trimming shortened V by 2 bases and J by 2 bases, and 16 bases separated the two germline ends. Looked up from germline, CDR1 is MGHRA and CDR2 is YSYEKL. The CDR3 contains 17 residues.

This chain joins TRBV5-1 and TRBJ2-7, with D tentatively TRBD2 (6 bases). Between the trimmed V and J ends, which lost 4 bases and 3 bases, there was a span of 14 bases. The CDR3 is made up of 14 amino acids. CDR1 and CDR2 (germline): SGHRS, YFSETQ. CDR3 DNA sequence: TGCGCCAGCAGCCGCGGGACTTCCAACTACGAGCAGTACTTC. Amino acid sequence: CASSRGTSNYEQYF.

This chain links TRBV25-1 with TRBJ2-6; D might be TRBD1 (6 bases). The V end lost 10 bases, the J end lost 0 bases, and 16 bases lay between the germline ends. CDR1 is MGHDK, CDR2 SYGVNS, per germline. CDR3 length: 16 amino acids. CDR3: CANLDRSSSGANVLTF. CDR3 nucleotides: TGTGCCAACCTAGACAGGTCTAGCTCTGGGGCCAACGTCCTGACTTTC.

This clone appeared a single time. J is TRBJ1-1 and V is TRBV7-3; TRBD1 matches at 7 bases. The CDR3 totals 12 residues. With 4 bases clipped from V and 5 bases from J, the junction kept 1 base outside the gene matches. CDR1 and CDR2 from the germline V gene are SGHTA and FQGTGA. This CDR3 reads CASSSTGTEAFF. CDR3 in DNA: TGTGCCAGCAGCTCGACAGGGACTGAAGCTTTCTTT. The variable domain in full, completed from reference TRBV7-3 and TRBJ1-1, reads GAGVSQTPSNKVTEKGKYVELRCDPISGHTALYWYRQSLGQGPEFLIYFQGTGAADDSGLPNDRFFAVRPEGSVSTLKIQRTERGDSAVYLCASSSTGTEAFFGQGTRLTVV.

V and J are TRBV6-1 and TRBJ2-7; weak D call: TRBD2 (5 bases). The germline V gene encodes CDR1 MNHNS and CDR2 SASEGT. The CDR3 totals 13 residues. V lost 2 bases to trimming and J lost 3 bases, with 8 bases between them. CDR3 nucleotide sequence: TGTGCCAGCAGTGAATTCGGGGTCTACGAGCAGTACTTC. As protein: CASSEFGVYEQYF.

This clone was picked up one time. The rearrangement uses TRBV6-6 and TRBJ1-2; 7 bases map to TRBD1. The ends lost 0 bases at V and 1 base at J; junction bases unmatched: 5. Germline V CDR1 and CDR2: MNHNY, SVGAGI (reference sequence). The CDR3 is 16 residues long. The CDR3 nucleotides read TGTGCCAGCAGTTACTCGACGCAGGGGGATAACTATGGCTACACCTTC. As protein: CASSYSTQGDNYGYTF.

The chain combines TRBV6-1 with TRBJ1-5; D is unresolved. The germline CDR1 and CDR2 sequences are MNHNS and SASEGT. Trimming removed 2 bases at V and 4 bases at J, with 12 bases between. The CDR3 loop spans 15 amino acids. The CDR3 DNA reads as TGTGCCAGCAGTGAATGGTCTAGGAGAAATCAGCCCCAGCATTTT. Translation: CASSEWSRRNQPQHF.

This chain connects TRBV19 to TRBJ2-1; the match to TRBD1 covers 7 bases. CDR3 size: 15 residues. Germline V gene data show CDR1 as LNHDA and CDR2 as SQIVND (reference sequence). Unmatched junction bases numbered 8, after V lost 3 bases and J lost 6 bases. The CDR3 DNA sequence: TGTGCCAGTAGTATCGCCCAGGACAGGAGCAATGAGCAGTTCTTC. Its protein is CASSIAQDRSNEQFF.

This clone was seen only once. The V gene is TRBV9, the J gene TRBJ1-1; a possible D gene is TRBD1 (6 bases). Germline assignment: CDR1 SGDLS and CDR2 YYNGEE. The CDR3 loop spans 16 amino acids. V was pared by 4 bases and J by 0 bases, with 16 bases between. This chain's CDR3 is CASSSTGSGMNTEAFF. CDR3 DNA sequence: TGTGCCAGCAGCTCAACAGGGTCCGGAATGAACACTGAAGCTTTCTTT.